Following are 2 T cell receptor beta chains from one sample sequenced in a study of T cell responses to AZD1222 COVID-19 vaccine. Assay used: immunoSEQ multiplex PCR; TCRdb lists only in-frame clones, some missing. Found here are roughly 170,000 clones, 87% of them singletons; the top ten hold 2% to 3%. This sample comprised peripheral blood, obtained on day 0 of AZD1222 vaccination. The receptor source for this set is an adult in good health.

This rearrangement joins TRBV13 to TRBJ1-2, with D possibly TRBD1 on 6 matching bases. V shed 3 bases and J shed 6 bases, with 17 bases lying between them. Germline V CDR1 and CDR2: PRHDT, FYEKMQ (reference sequence). The CDR3 runs 15 residues. CDR3 DNA: TGTGCCAGCAGCTTTAAAGGGGGGGACTTTAATGGCTACACCTTC. This sequence encodes CASSFKGGDFNGYTF.

This clone was detected once. J is TRBJ1-1 and V is TRBV6-6, with 8 positions matching TRBD1. V shed 6 bases, J shed 4 bases, and the junction held 10 bases outside the gene matches. Germline CDR1 is MNHNY and CDR2 is SVGAGI (reference sequence). There are 15 residues in the CDR3. The CDR3 spells CASSLGGQGATEAFF. The CDR3 nucleotides read TGTGCCAGCAGCCTGGGGGGCCAGGGGGCCACTGAAGCTTTCTTT.